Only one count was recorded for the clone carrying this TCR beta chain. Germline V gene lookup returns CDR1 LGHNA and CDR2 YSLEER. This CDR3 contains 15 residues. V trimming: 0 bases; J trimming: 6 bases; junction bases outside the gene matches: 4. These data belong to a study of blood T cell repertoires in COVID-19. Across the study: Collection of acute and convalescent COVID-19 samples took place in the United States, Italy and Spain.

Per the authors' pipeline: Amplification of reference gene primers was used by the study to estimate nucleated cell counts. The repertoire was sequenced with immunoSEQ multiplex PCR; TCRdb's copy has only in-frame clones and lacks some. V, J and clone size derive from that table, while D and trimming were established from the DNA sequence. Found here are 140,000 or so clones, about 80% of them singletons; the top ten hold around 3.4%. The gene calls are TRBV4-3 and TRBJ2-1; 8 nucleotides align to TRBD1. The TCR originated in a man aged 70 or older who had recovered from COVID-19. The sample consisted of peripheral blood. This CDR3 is CASSQDGTGGNEQFF. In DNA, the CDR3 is TGCGCCAGCAGCCAAGATGGTACAGGGGGCAATGAGCAGTTCTTC.